The subject of this entry is one TCR beta chain. The source of the sample is a study of memory CD4+ T cells and cytomegalovirus serostatus. Single viable CD3+CD4+CD8-CD45RO+ cells were sorted as the memory CD4+ T cells. Here immunoSEQ multiplex PCR was the method, and the copy in TCRdb shows in-frame clones only, minus some. Among some 52,000 clones listed, about 73% were seen once. The sequence derives from an adult in good health and CMV-seronegative. Sequenced input: memory CD4+ T cells from blood.

The CDR3 DNA reads TGTGCCGTAACGGGACAGAAACTCTACGAGCAGTACTTC. Amino acids: CAVTGQKLYEQYF. The V gene is TRBV6-1, the J gene TRBJ2-7; 7 bases map to TRBD1. The CDR3 runs 13 residues. Unmatched junction bases numbered 10, after V lost 11 bases and J lost 3 bases. CDR1 is MNHNS and CDR2 is SASEGT in the germline V gene.